One and the same sample provided the 29 T cell receptor beta chains below, sequenced in a study of beta chain features in type 1 diabetes. The whole isolated RNA underwent reverse transcription, so sequencing captured expressed TCRB transcripts. TCRdb's copy holds only in-frame clones and misses some; the assay was immunoSEQ multiplex PCR. The table lists about 620,000 clones, roughly 15% of them singletons. What was sequenced was naive CD4+ T cells from blood. These receptors were taken from a man between 18 and 35 years old in good health.

In its sample, this clone was seen a few times. This chain links TRBV11-1 with TRBJ2-4, with 10 bases identical to TRBD1. Germline V gene lookup returns CDR1 SGHAT and CDR2 FQDESV (reference sequence). The CDR3 sequence is 17 residues long. The trim removed 5 bases at V and 1 base at J, leaving 8 bases unmatched. The chain's CDR3 is CASSRGQGIAAKNIQYF. The CDR3 region has the DNA TGTGCCAGCAGCCGGGGACAGGGGATTGCTGCCAAAAACATTCAGTACTTC.

V and J are TRBV10-3 and TRBJ2-7; 10 bases map to TRBD2. Unmatched junction bases numbered 16, after V lost 7 bases and J lost 1 base. The length of the CDR3 is 18 residues. Germline V lookup: CDR1 ENHRY, CDR2 SYGVKD. Here the CDR3 DNA reads TGTGCCATCACGGAGAGAGCTGCGAGGACTAGCGGTTCCTACGAGCAGTACTTC. Its translation is CAITERAARTSGSYEQYF.

This clone was found a few times. The DNA of the CDR3 is TGTGCCAGCAGCGTAGCTTTTCGTTCCCCCACACCCCTCCACTTT. This encodes CASSVAFRSPTPLHF. The chain employs TRBV9 and TRBJ1-6; no reliable D call. Germline V gene data show CDR1 as SGDLS and CDR2 as YYNGEE. The length of the CDR3 is 15 residues. V lost 0 bases, J lost 11 bases, and 15 bases lay in between.

The chain employs TRBV28 and TRBJ2-3, with D possibly matching TRBD2 (5 bases). The CDR3 has 14 residues. V was pared by 7 bases and J by 2 bases, with 13 bases between. Germline values: CDR1 MDHEN, CDR2 SYDVKM. The chain's CDR3 is CASTQWENTDTQYF. CDR3 DNA sequence: TGTGCCAGCACTCAGTGGGAGAACACAGATACGCAGTATTTT.

The CDR3 bases are TGTGCCAGCAGCGTAGAAATGAATTCACCCCTCCACTTT. Protein sequence: CASSVEMNSPLHF. The chain carries TRBV9 and TRBJ1-6; D uncertain. The CDR3 is 13 amino acids. The ends were cut back, 0 bases at V and 7 bases at J, with 5 bases in the middle. In germline, CDR1 is SGDLS, CDR2 YYNGEE.

This clone appeared once. The gene calls are TRBV11-3 and TRBJ2-3; D not certain. The CDR3 extends over 12 amino acids. CDR1 is SGHNT and CDR2 is YENEEA in the germline V gene. With 5 bases removed from V and 10 bases from J, the gap between germline ends came to 13 bases. Here the CDR3 DNA reads TGTGCCAGCAGCGCCCAGAGCTCCTCGCAGTATTTT. The encoded protein is CASSAQSSSQYF.

In this sample, this clone turned up a few times. The chain is built from TRBV19 and TRBJ2-2; 7 bases are shared with TRBD1. Losses at the gene ends were 7 bases for V and 3 bases for J; bases not matched to a gene: 8. Germline V lookup: CDR1 LNHDA, CDR2 SQIVND (reference sequence). The CDR3 is made up of 15 amino acids. The chain's CDR3 is CASKVGTEHTGELFF. Here the CDR3 DNA reads TGTGCCAGTAAAGTAGGGACAGAGCACACCGGGGAGCTGTTTTTT.

This clone showed up just a few times. The CDR3, as DNA: TGTGCCAGCAGTCCCCAGGCCAAGTCCGATGGCTACACCTTC. This codes for CASSPQAKSDGYTF. The V and J genes are TRBV6-1 and TRBJ1-2; D gene unclear. Germline V lookup: CDR1 MNHNS, CDR2 SASEGT. Trimming removed 5 bases from V and 6 bases from J, with 16 bases in between. The length of the CDR3 is 14 residues.

The gene calls are TRBV9 and TRBJ2-2; the match to TRBD1 covers 7 bases. The trim removed 0 bases at V and 8 bases at J, leaving 13 bases unmatched. The CDR3 sequence is 17 residues long. Germline-derived CDR1 and CDR2 are SGDLS and YYNGEE. The CDR3 nucleotides are TGTGCCAGCAGCGTAGAACCGGGGAATTCAGGGGGTGGGGAGCTGTTTTTT. Protein product: CASSVEPGNSGGGELFF.

The table lists this clone with a few counts. V and J are TRBV5-4 and TRBJ2-3; D gene unclear. Trimming took off 5 bases at V and 4 bases at J, with 14 bases between the two ends. The CDR3 length is 14 residues. Germline values: CDR1 SGHNT, CDR2 YYREEE (reference sequence). CDR3 region: CASRVPDQSDTQYF. The DNA of the CDR3 is TGTGCCAGCAGGGTCCCCGATCAGTCAGATACGCAGTATTTT.

The CDR3 loop reads CASSDRTSGRVGEQFF. Written as DNA, the CDR3 is TGTGCCAGCAGTGACAGGACTAGCGGGAGGGTGGGTGAGCAGTTCTTC. V is TRBV25-1 and J is TRBJ2-1; TRBD2 agrees at 15 bases. The V and J ends lost 3 bases and 9 bases, in that order; junction bases with no gene match: 6. The CDR3 sequence is 16 residues long. Germline CDR1 MGHDK, CDR2 SYGVNS.

As for this clone: At the DNA level, this CDR3 is encoded by other sequences in the same sample as well. The rearrangement links TRBV28 to TRBJ2-2, with unresolved D. The V gene's germline CDR1 is MDHEN and CDR2 SYDVKM. The V end was cut by 6 bases, the J end by 4 bases, with 6 bases between. The CDR3 extends over 12 amino acids. The CDR3 loop reads CASSLSTGELFF. CDR3 nucleotides: TGTGCCAGCAGCCTGAGCACCGGGGAGCTGTTTTTT.

The table lists this clone with a few counts. The V gene is TRBV18, the J gene TRBJ1-1, with TRBD1 matching over 9 bases. After removal of 5 bases from V and 4 bases from J, the junction contained 5 bases not matched to a gene. The CDR3 runs 14 residues. Germline lookup yields CDR1 KGHSH and CDR2 LQKENI. CDR3 in amino acids: CASSGGQGPTEAFF. The CDR3 region has the DNA TGTGCCAGCTCAGGTGGACAGGGGCCCACTGAAGCTTTCTTT. Drawing the rest from reference TRBV18 and TRBJ1-1, the complete variable domain is NAGVMQNPRHLVRRRGQEARLRCSPMKGHSHVYWYRQLPEEGLKFMVYLQKENIIDESGMPKERFSAEFPKEGPSILRIQQVVRGDSAAYFCASSGGQGPTEAFFGQGTRLTVV.

This clone was seen a handful of times. The CDR3 sequence is CASSQEDVAGGSTDTQYF. CDR3 in DNA: TGCGCCAGCAGCCAAGAAGATGTAGCGGGAGGTTCCACAGATACGCAGTATTTT. The gene calls are TRBV4-3 and TRBJ2-3; 10 nucleotides agree with TRBD2. The V and J ends lost 0 bases and 2 bases, in that order; junction bases with no gene match: 8. Looked up from germline, CDR1 is LGHNA and CDR2 is YSLEER. CDR3 size: 18 residues.

This clone was observed a few times. A read error is possible here, since a much larger clone lies one base away. The chain carries TRBV11-2 and TRBJ2-5; the D is unclear. Germline V gene sequence: CDR1 SGHAT, CDR2 FQNNGV. The CDR3 totals 10 residues. Trimming removed 5 bases from V and 3 bases from J, with 1 base in between. CDR3 DNA sequence: TGTGCCAGCAGCGAAGAGACCCAGTACTTC. The encoded protein is CASSEETQYF.

This clone showed up just a few times. This sequence joins TRBV5-4 and TRBJ2-2, with TRBD1 identical over 9 bases. V lost 3 bases, J lost 0 bases, and 12 bases stayed unmatched. The CDR3 is 19 residues long. The germline gives CDR1 SGHNT, CDR2 YYREEE (reference sequence). The CDR3 bases are TGTGCCAGCAGCTCCCGAAAGGGCCGGACAGGGGCGAACACCGGGGAGCTGTTTTTT. Its protein product is CASSSRKGRTGANTGELFF.

This clone showed up just a few times. The chain uses TRBV6-5 and TRBJ1-1, with unresolved D. Looked up from germline, CDR1 is MNHEY and CDR2 is SVGAGI. The CDR3 runs 13 residues. V lost 0 bases to trimming and J lost 0 bases, with 2 bases between them. CDR3 sequence (DNA): TGTGCCAGCAGTTACTCGGTGAACACTGAAGCTTTCTTT. This translates into CASSYSVNTEAFF.

The chain is built from TRBV9 and TRBJ2-2; D unresolved. In germline, CDR1 is SGDLS, CDR2 YYNGEE. Trimming took 0 bases from V and 5 from J, leaving 17 bases between them. This CDR3 comprises 17 residues. The CDR3 sequence is CASSVVSSGSPTGELFF. The CDR3 DNA reads as TGTGCCAGCAGCGTAGTATCATCTGGTTCCCCGACCGGGGAGCTGTTTTTT.

This chain connects TRBV7-2 to TRBJ1-3; no firm D call. The CDR3 contains 11 residues. CDR1 is SGHTA and CDR2 is FQGNSA in the germline V gene. V gave up 7 bases and J gave up 9 bases, with 10 bases separating them. This CDR3 is CASIRVGTIYF. The DNA for the CDR3 is TGTGCCAGCATCCGGGTGGGCACCATATATTTT.

The V and J genes are TRBV15 and TRBJ2-7; D is uncertain. V lost 5 bases and J lost 6, with 11 bases in between. The CDR3 covers 12 residues. The germline V gene encodes CDR1 LNHNV and CDR2 YYDKDF (reference sequence). The CDR3 region is CATSRVLGEQYF. The CDR3 DNA reads as TGTGCCACCAGCCGGGTACTGGGCGAGCAGTACTTC.

In its sample, this clone was seen a few times. The chain carries TRBV9 and TRBJ2-7; tentative D call: TRBD1 (5 bases). This CDR3 comprises 15 residues. V lost 1 base and J 0 bases, leaving 11 bases between the germline ends. Germline V lookup: CDR1 SGDLS, CDR2 YYNGEE. CDR3 DNA: TGTGCCAGCAGCGTACGAGACAGTTTCTCCTACGAGCAGTACTTC. It yields the protein CASSVRDSFSYEQYF.

This clone was counted a few times. The chain has TRBV15 and TRBJ1-4; weak D call: TRBD1 (6 bases). The germline V gene encodes CDR1 LNHNV and CDR2 YYDKDF (reference sequence). V lost 5 bases, J lost 5 bases, and 18 bases lay in between. The CDR3 has 16 amino acids. The CDR3 coding sequence is TGTGCCACCAGCGGTGGACAGACTGCTTACAATGAAAAACTGTTTTTT. Translation: CATSGGQTAYNEKLFF.

The chain couples TRBV7-9 to TRBJ1-5; D uncertain. Germline V gene sequence: CDR1 SEHNR, CDR2 FQNEAQ (reference sequence). CDR3 size: 12 residues. V was pared by 6 bases and J by 4 bases, with 7 bases between. The CDR3 protein is CASRLGNQPQHF. The CDR3 DNA sequence: TGTGCCAGCAGGCTGGGAAATCAGCCCCAGCATTTT.

This clone has more than one count but fewer than ten. This chain links TRBV30 with TRBJ2-6; D is perhaps TRBD2 (6 bases). Between the trimmed V and J ends, which lost 5 bases and 1 base, there was a span of 6 bases. CDR1 and CDR2 from the germline V gene are GTSNPN and SVGIG (reference sequence). The CDR3 sequence is 13 residues long. CDR3: CAWGTSGANVLTF. For the CDR3, the DNA is TGTGCCTGGGGGACTTCTGGGGCCAACGTCCTGACTTTC. The whole variable domain, remainder taken from reference TRBV30 and TRBJ2-6, is SQTIHQWPATLVQPVGSPLSLECTVEGTSNPNLYWYRQAAGRGLQLLFYSVGIGQISSEVPQNLSASRPQDRQFILSSKKLLLSDSGFYLCAWGTSGANVLTFGAGSRLTVL.

V usage is TRBV7-9 and J usage is TRBJ1-2, with D maybe TRBD1 (5 bases). Trimming stripped 1 base from V and 5 bases from J, with 8 bases between. The CDR3 spans 13 residues. Germline V gives CDR1 SEHNR, CDR2 FQNEAQ (reference sequence). CDR3 protein: CASSLEGLYGYTF. The DNA for the CDR3 is TGTGCCAGCAGCTTAGAGGGGCTGTATGGCTACACCTTC.

V and J are TRBV7-2 and TRBJ2-7, with unresolved D. CDR3 length: 13 amino acids. The ends were cut back, 5 bases at V and 2 bases at J, with 10 bases in the middle. Per the germline V gene, CDR1 is SGHTA and CDR2 is FQGNSA. CDR3 DNA sequence: TGTGCCAGCAGCATGGAGCCCCCCTACGAGCAGTACTTC. Protein sequence: CASSMEPPYEQYF.

The genes are TRBV27 and TRBJ1-1; 7 positions agree with TRBD1. The CDR3 length is 12 residues. CDR1 and CDR2 (germline): MNHEY, SMNVEV (reference sequence). The V and J ends lost 0 bases and 11 bases, in that order; junction bases with no gene match: 3. This CDR3 is CASSLSTGLAFF. Written as DNA, the CDR3 is TGTGCCAGCAGTTTATCGACAGGGTTGGCTTTCTTT.

The V and J genes are TRBV28 and TRBJ1-4; D may be TRBD1 (6 bases). Germline V gives CDR1 MDHEN, CDR2 SYDVKM. V was pared by 8 bases and J by 4 bases, with 14 bases between. There are 14 residues in the CDR3. In nucleotides, the CDR3 is TGTGCCAGCGGACGACAAGGGGGTAATGAAAAACTGTTTTTT. This sequence encodes CASGRQGGNEKLFF.

In its sample, this clone was seen a few times. The rearrangement uses TRBV14 and TRBJ2-5; D is undetermined. The ends were cut back, 2 bases at V and 2 bases at J, with 9 bases in the middle. There are 14 residues in the CDR3. Germline-derived CDR1 and CDR2 are SGHDN and FVKESK. The CDR3 is CASSQQGWQETQYF. CDR3 bases: TGTGCCAGCAGCCAACAAGGGTGGCAAGAGACCCAGTACTTC. Combining the CDR3 with reference TRBV14 and TRBJ2-5 gives the whole variable domain EAGVTQFPSHSVIEKGQTVTLRCDPISGHDNLYWYRRVMGKEIKFLLHFVKESKQDESGMPNNRFLAERTGGTYSTLKVQPAELEDSGVYFCASSQQGWQETQYFGPGTRLLVL.